Listed below are T cell receptor beta chains from one sample, sequenced in a study of OX40 agonist ivuxolimab in advanced cancers. Clones were sequenced by immunoSEQ multiplex PCR, and TCRdb holds only the in-frame ones, with some missing. The sample yields some 80,000 clones, roughly nine tenths seen once. The sample in question was CD4+ or CD8+ T cells sorted from blood, obtained in a trial of the OX40 agonist ivuxolimab. These TCRs come from an adult with an advanced solid tumor such as melanoma, head and neck, liver or kidney cancer. The CDR3 runs from the conserved cysteine through the conserved F or W. The D gene is left open where the match is weak. Rows give clone size only sometimes, using once, few, many, or a class for an expanded clone.

d_call	v_call	clone_size	j_call	cdr3_nt	cdr3_aa
TRBD1	TRBV6-5	.	TRBJ1-2	TGTGCCAGCAGTTACCGACACAGGGGAACGGCTGGCTACACCTTC	CASSYRHRGTAGYTF
.	TRBV2	.	TRBJ2-3	TGTGCCAGCAGCACTGTGGATACGCAGTATTTT	CASSTVDTQYF
.	TRBV27	.	TRBJ1-2	TGTGCCAGCAGTTTAATTGGAGGGAGTGGCTACACCTTC	CASSLIGGSGYTF
TRBD1	TRBV10-3	.	TRBJ2-7	TGTGCCATCAGAGAACAGGGGGGCTCCTACGAGCAGTACTTC	CAIREQGGSYEQYF
.	TRBV5-4	.	TRBJ2-3	TGTGCCAGCTCAGGGGGGCCAAAAGATACGCAGTATTTT	CASSGGPKDTQYF
.	TRBV21-1	.	TRBJ1-2	TGTGCCAGCAGCAAAGGCGGGACAGGTCGGGCTAACTATGGCTACACCTTC	CASSKGGTGRANYGYTF
.	TRBV7-2	.	TRBJ2-7	TGTGCCAGCAGCCGAGGGGCCAGACGGATATACGAGCAGTACTTC	CASSRGARRIYEQYF
.	TRBV19	.	TRBJ1-1	TGTGCCAGTAGTATTACAGGGACTGAAGCTTTCTTT	CASSITGTEAFF
.	TRBV28	.	TRBJ2-7	TGTGCCAGCAGTCGCGGGACGACCGAGGTTTTGAACTTC	CASSRGTTEVLNF
.	TRBV10-3	.	TRBJ1-3	TGTGCCATCAGGCCCCCCCAGACAGCGGACACCATATATTTT	CAIRPPQTADTIYF
TRBD2	TRBV5-1	.	TRBJ2-1	TGCGCCAGCAGCTCGAGGACTAGCGCTGAGCAGTTCTTC	CASSSRTSAEQFF
.	TRBV6-5	.	TRBJ2-3	TGTGCCAGCAGGAACGGACAGACAGATACGCAGTATTTT	CASRNGQTDTQYF
.	TRBV6-5	once	TRBJ1-1	TGTGCCAGCAGCACACGGCGGGGAACTGAAGCTTTCTTT	CASSTRRGTEAFF
.	TRBV5-1	.	TRBJ2-6	TGCGCCAGCAGCCCGGGAGACAGGGCTGGGGCCAACGTCCTGACTTTC	CASSPGDRAGANVLTF
.	TRBV29-1	.	TRBJ1-6	TGCAGCGCCGGGGAAGCGGGAGGTAATTCACCCCTCCACTTT	CSAGEAGGNSPLHF
.	TRBV18	.	TRBJ1-1	TGTGCCAGCTCACCACGGGGCAGCGGGACTGAAGCTTTCTTT	CASSPRGSGTEAFF
TRBD1	TRBV5-5	once	TRBJ1-3	TGTGCCAGCAGCTCGTCTTGGCAGGGGGCTTACACCATATATTTT	CASSSSWQGAYTIYF
.	TRBV10-3	.	TRBJ2-1	TGTGCCATCAGTGGACCGGGCCTCACTCGGAGGGACAATGAGCAGTTCTTC	CAISGPGLTRRDNEQFF
TRBD2	TRBV13	.	TRBJ2-7	TGTGCCAGCAGCCCCTCTAGCGGGAGGGCCTACGAGCAGTACTTC	CASSPSSGRAYEQYF
TRBD2	TRBV30	.	TRBJ2-7	TGTGCCTGGCTAGCGGGAGGGAGAGAGCAGTACTTC	CAWLAGGREQYF
TRBD1	TRBV5-1	.	TRBJ2-5	TGCGCCAGCAGATCTGGGACAGGGGACGAGACCCAGTACTTC	CASRSGTGDETQYF
.	TRBV5-1	.	TRBJ2-5	TGCGCCAGCAGCTTGAAACTAGCTATAGAGACCCAGTACTTC	CASSLKLAIETQYF
TRBD1	TRBV2	.	TRBJ1-5	TGTGCCAGCAGTGACCGGGACAGGGGGAATCAGCCCCAGCATTTT	CASSDRDRGNQPQHF
.	TRBV6-1	once	TRBJ1-1	TGTGCCAGCAGTTTCGACTCGAACACTGAAGCTTTCTTT	CASSFDSNTEAFF
.	TRBV6-1	once	TRBJ2-7	TGTGCCAGCAGTGAAGACGGATCCTACTACGAGCAGTACTTC	CASSEDGSYYEQYF
TRBD1	TRBV5-1	.	TRBJ1-1	TGCGCCAGCAGCCCTGGGACAGGGGGGGACACTGAAGCTTTCTTT	CASSPGTGGDTEAFF
.	TRBV5-1	.	TRBJ1-2	TGCGCCAGCAGCTTGGGAGGGGCGGCTAACTATGGCTACACCTTC	CASSLGGAANYGYTF
.	TRBV5-8	.	TRBJ1-1	TGTGCCAGCAGCTTAAAAGGGGCGAACACTGAAGCTTTCTTT	CASSLKGANTEAFF
.	TRBV5-4	once	TRBJ2-3	TGTGCCAGCAGCTTGGGTGGGGGGATGTCAGATACGCAGTATTTT	CASSLGGGMSDTQYF
TRBD1	TRBV6-4	.	TRBJ1-2	TGTGCCAGCAGTTTTTCACAGGGGGAGCATGGCTACACCTTC	CASSFSQGEHGYTF
TRBD1	TRBV25-1	.	TRBJ1-4	TGTGCCAGCAGTGAACTCCAGCTGGGGACAGGGGAAGAAAAACTGTTTTTT	CASSELQLGTGEEKLFF
.	TRBV5-1	.	TRBJ1-4	TGCGCCAGCAGCGTGGCTACAACTAATGAAAAACTGTTTTTT	CASSVATTNEKLFF
.	TRBV9	.	TRBJ2-3	TGTGCCAGCAGCGTAGGAGGAGATACGCAGTATTTT	CASSVGGDTQYF
.	TRBV6-5	.	TRBJ1-5	TGTGCCAGCAGTTACTCGTGGGCTGGGGTTGAGCCCCAGCATTTT	CASSYSWAGVEPQHF
TRBD2	TRBV5-1	.	TRBJ2-3	TGCGCCAGCAGCTTGCGTCTAGCGGGAGGGCGCGGCACAGATACGCAGTATTTT	CASSLRLAGGRGTDTQYF
.	TRBV29-1	.	TRBJ2-5	TGCAGCGTTACCGGACAGAGGGAGACCCAGTACTTC	CSVTGQRETQYF
.	TRBV19	.	TRBJ1-5	TGTGCCAGTAGTATACGGGGGGGAAGGCAGCCCCAGCATTTT	CASSIRGGRQPQHF
.	TRBV7-2	once	TRBJ2-5	TGTGCCAGCAGCTCACCGGCGGGGCACATCCAAGAGACCCAGTACTTC	CASSSPAGHIQETQYF
.	TRBV11-2	.	TRBJ2-7	TGTGCCAGCAGCTCCTTGAGGGGGGGCTTCATCGAGCAGTACTTC	CASSSLRGGFIEQYF
TRBD2	TRBV4-2	.	TRBJ2-7	TGTGCCAGCAGCCGAAGGGTCGCGTCTAGCGGACTAACCGGATTCTCCTACGAGCAGTACTTC	CASSRRVASSGLTGFSYEQYF
.	TRBV7-9	.	TRBJ1-2	TGTGCCAGCAGCCCAAGAGAGGGCAACTATGGCTACACCTTC	CASSPREGNYGYTF
.	TRBV2	.	TRBJ1-4	TGTGCCAGCAGGATTCAAAGGGTCCCTGGGCTGAAAAAACTGTTTTTT	CASRIQRVPGLKKLFF
.	TRBV6-5	once	TRBJ2-7	TGTGCCAGCAAGTACGCCCCAGGGTACGAGCAGTACTTC	CASKYAPGYEQYF
TRBD2	TRBV5-4	.	TRBJ2-5	TGTGCCAGCAGCCCTGGGGGGGGAGAGACCCAGTACTTC	CASSPGGGETQYF